A selection of T cell receptor beta chains follows, all from one sample in a study of cytomegalovirus exposure and HLA in healthy donors. TCRdb's copy holds only in-frame clones and misses some; the assay was immunoSEQ multiplex PCR. The data hold about 82,000 clones, with roughly four fifths observed a single time. The sample comprised PBMCs. These receptors came from a woman in her fifties or sixties in good health and CMV-seropositive. The CDR3 runs from the conserved cysteine through the conserved F or W. Fields, in order: D gene, J gene, V gene, clone size, CDR3 DNA, CDR3 protein. D genes are given only for firm matches. Clone size is not always given. Where it is, it says once, few, many or a class for expanded clones.

>NA|TRBJ2-1|TRBV6-6|NA
TGTGCCAGCAGTTACAGTCTCGTTTCGGATGAGCAGTTCTTC
CASSYSLVSDEQFF
>NA|TRBJ2-7|TRBV19|NA
TGTGCCAGTAGTATCGCATACGGGGGCTACGAGCAGTACTTC
CASSIAYGGYEQYF
>NA|TRBJ1-2|TRBV20-1|NA
TGCAGTGCCGGAGGAGACTATGGCTACACCTTC
CSAGGDYGYTF
>TRBD2|TRBJ2-1|TRBV19|NA
TGTGCCAGTAGTCCGGGACTAGTTAGGATGAATGAGCAGTTCTTC
CASSPGLVRMNEQFF
>NA|TRBJ2-1|TRBV4-1|few
TGCGCCAGCAGCCTAGAGAGTTCGGGACTCCTCCTCAATGAGCAGTTCTTC
CASSLESSGLLLNEQFF
>TRBD2|TRBJ2-7|TRBV5-1|NA
TGCGCCAGCAGCTTAGGACTAGCGGGAGTACAGTTCGAGCAGTACTTC
CASSLGLAGVQFEQYF
>TRBD1|TRBJ2-7|TRBV18|NA
TGTGCCAGCTCTCCGAAGGACAGGGCGGGTTCGGAGCAGTACTTC
CASSPKDRAGSEQYF
>TRBD2|TRBJ2-5|TRBV5-1|few
TGCGCCAGCAGCTTGAGCGGGAGCTCGGGAGAGACCCAGTACTTC
CASSLSGSSGETQYF
>NA|TRBJ2-2|TRBV5-1|NA
TGCGCCAGCAGCTTGGAGGCAGGGGTGAACACCGGGGAGCTGTTTTTT
CASSLEAGVNTGELFF
>NA|TRBJ1-2|TRBV7-9|NA
TGTGCCAGCAGCACAGGACCGGGCTACACCTTC
CASSTGPGYTF
>NA|TRBJ1-1|TRBV5-6|NA
TGTGCCAGCAGCTTACTACTGAACACTGAAGCTTTCTTT
CASSLLLNTEAFF
>TRBD1|TRBJ1-2|TRBV28|NA
TGTGCCAGCAGTTTAGAACAGGGGCATCACTATGGCTACACCTTC
CASSLEQGHHYGYTF
>TRBD2|TRBJ2-2|TRBV5-1|few
TGCGCCAGCAGCACGGGACTAGCGATGAACACCGGGGAGCTGTTTTTT
CASSTGLAMNTGELFF
>TRBD1|TRBJ2-7|TRBV6-5|once
TGTGCCAGCAGTTTCGACAGGGGAGGCTACGAGCAGTACTTC
CASSFDRGGYEQYF
>TRBD1|TRBJ2-7|TRBV5-6|NA
TGTGCCAGCAGCCCAGGGGACAGGGGACTTTACGAGCAGTACTTC
CASSPGDRGLYEQYF
>NA|TRBJ1-2|TRBV5-1|NA
TGCGCCAGCAGCTTGGCCTCTAGGGATGGAGGAGATGGCTACACCTTC
CASSLASRDGGDGYTF
>NA|TRBJ1-1|TRBV10-3|NA
TGTGCCATCAGTGAGTCTCGGGGAGGGATGAGGAACACTGAAGCTTTCTTT
CAISESRGGMRNTEAFF